A selection of T cell receptor beta chains follows, all from one sample in a study of T cell clones after liver transplantation. Produced via immunoSEQ multiplex PCR; TCRdb's table is partial and in-frame only. The table lists roughly 74,000 clones, 80% of them singletons. This specimen consisted of CD4+ T cells from blood, obtained before liver transplant. The receptors were gathered from a human donor who received a liver transplant. The conserved cysteine and the conserved F or W are not part of the CDR3 here. The order of the fields is V gene, J gene, CDR3 protein.

v_gene: TRBV18
j_gene: TRBJ1-1
CDR3aa: ASSPATGGPDTEAF

v_gene: TRBV7-2
j_gene: TRBJ1-5
CDR3aa: ASADRPNQPQH

v_gene: TRBV28
j_gene: TRBJ2-7
CDR3aa: ASSIQGYGYEQY

v_gene: TRBV5-1
j_gene: TRBJ2-5
CDR3aa: ASSPGHSQETQY

v_gene: TRBV19
j_gene: TRBJ2-1
CDR3aa: ASSRSQGNSYNEQF

v_gene: TRBV2
j_gene: TRBJ2-1
CDR3aa: ASRLGRGNEQF

v_gene: TRBV10-3
j_gene: TRBJ1-1
CDR3aa: AISESQDLNTEAF

v_gene: TRBV27
j_gene: TRBJ2-7
CDR3aa: ASGGPRRARYEQY

v_gene: TRBV29-1
j_gene: TRBJ2-3
CDR3aa: SVEVPTSTDTQY

v_gene: TRBV19
j_gene: TRBJ1-3
CDR3aa: ASSIDRGPSSGNTIY

v_gene: TRBV29-1
j_gene: TRBJ1-1
CDR3aa: SDLPETEAF

v_gene: TRBV29-1
j_gene: TRBJ2-5
CDR3aa: SVDRAGETQY

v_gene: TRBV28
j_gene: TRBJ2-2
CDR3aa: ASSLMGGANTGELF

v_gene: TRBV11-2
j_gene: TRBJ2-5
CDR3aa: ASSSGLAAYQETQY

v_gene: TRBV6-1
j_gene: TRBJ1-2
CDR3aa: ASTLPTGEDYGYT

v_gene: TRBV6-1
j_gene: TRBJ2-1
CDR3aa: ASSEAPWYGDRGNEQF

v_gene: TRBV15
j_gene: TRBJ2-5
CDR3aa: ATSKDRTAGQETQY

v_gene: TRBV19
j_gene: TRBJ2-2
CDR3aa: ASSTPGKNTGELF